The clone carrying this T cell receptor beta chain has more than one count but fewer than ten. Antigen: not known. After removal of 4 bases from V and 4 bases from J, the junction contained 4 bases not matched to a gene. CDR3 size: 14 residues. The germline gives CDR1 SQVTM, CDR2 ANQGSEA. These data are taken from a study of blood T cells in healthy people across ages. Broader study findings: Significant beta diversity loss was already apparent by age roughly 44, declining roughly linearly.

Caucasian individuals from Russia who were healthy and aged about 6 to 95 acted as donors. With a J-beta primer mix and a sample-barcoded 5' primer, a second PCR ran about 7 to 12 cycles. TCRdb reanalysed the 5' RACE reads using MiXCR and keeps one entry per CDR3 protein. The table lists 800,000 to 900,000 distinct CDR3 sequences, roughly 60% of them singletons. The chain uses TRBV29-1 and TRBJ2-3; 11 positions agree with TRBD2. This clonotype was obtained from a man under 40 in good health. The sample was blood. CDR3 sequence: CSVVPTSGADTQYF. In DNA form, the CDR3 reads TGCAGCGTTGTTCCGACTAGCGGGGCAGATACGCAGTATTTT.